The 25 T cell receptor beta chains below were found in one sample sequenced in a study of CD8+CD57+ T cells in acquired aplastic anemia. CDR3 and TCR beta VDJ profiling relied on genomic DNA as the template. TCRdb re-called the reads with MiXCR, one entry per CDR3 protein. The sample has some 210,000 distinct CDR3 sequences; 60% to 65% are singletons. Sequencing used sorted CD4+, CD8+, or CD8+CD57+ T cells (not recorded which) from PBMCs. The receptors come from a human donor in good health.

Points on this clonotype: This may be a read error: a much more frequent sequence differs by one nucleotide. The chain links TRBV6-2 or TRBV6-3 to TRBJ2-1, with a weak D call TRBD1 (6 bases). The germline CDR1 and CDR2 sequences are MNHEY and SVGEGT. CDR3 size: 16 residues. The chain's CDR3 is CASSYLGQSSYNEQLF. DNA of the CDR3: TGTGCCAGCAGTTACCTAGGACAGAGCTCCTACAATGAGCAGTTATTC.

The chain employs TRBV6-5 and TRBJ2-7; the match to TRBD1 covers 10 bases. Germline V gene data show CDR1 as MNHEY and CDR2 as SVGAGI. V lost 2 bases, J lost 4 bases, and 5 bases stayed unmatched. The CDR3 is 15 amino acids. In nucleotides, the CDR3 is TGTGCCAGCAGTTACGCTGGACAGGGGGTTTACGAGCAGTACTTC. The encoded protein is CASSYAGQGVYEQYF.

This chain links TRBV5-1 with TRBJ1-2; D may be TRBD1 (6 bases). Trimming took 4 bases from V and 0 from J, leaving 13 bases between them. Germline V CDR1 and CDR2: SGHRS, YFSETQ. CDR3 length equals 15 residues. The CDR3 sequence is CASSPRQAPNYGYTF. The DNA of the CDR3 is TGCGCCAGCAGCCCCCGACAGGCTCCTAACTATGGCTACACCTTC. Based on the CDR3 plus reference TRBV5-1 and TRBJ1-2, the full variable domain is KAGVTQTPRYLIKTRGQQVTLSCSPISGHRSVSWYQQTPGQGLQFLFEYFSETQRNKGNFPGRFSGRQFSNSRSEMNVSTLELGDSALYLCASSPRQAPNYGYTFGSGTRLTVV.

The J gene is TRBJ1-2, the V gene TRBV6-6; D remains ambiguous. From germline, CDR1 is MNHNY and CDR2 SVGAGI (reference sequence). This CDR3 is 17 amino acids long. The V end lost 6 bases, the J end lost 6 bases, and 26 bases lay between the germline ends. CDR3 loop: CASRVGSGISFGNGYTF. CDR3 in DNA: TGTGCCAGCAGAGTTGGGTCCGGGATTTCATTCGGGAATGGCTACACCTTC.

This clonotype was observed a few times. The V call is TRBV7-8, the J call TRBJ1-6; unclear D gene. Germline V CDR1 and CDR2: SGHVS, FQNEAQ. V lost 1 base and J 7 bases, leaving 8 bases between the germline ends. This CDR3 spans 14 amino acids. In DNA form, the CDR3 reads TGTGCCAGCAGCTTAGGAGGATTCAATTCACCCCTCCACTTT. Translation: CASSLGGFNSPLHF.

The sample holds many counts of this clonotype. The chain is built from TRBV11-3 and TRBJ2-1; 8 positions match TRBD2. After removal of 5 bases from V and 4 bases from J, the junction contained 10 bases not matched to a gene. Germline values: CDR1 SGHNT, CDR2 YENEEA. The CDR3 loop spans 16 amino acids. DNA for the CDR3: TGTGCCAGCAGCCCTCGCAGCGGGGGAGCTTACAATGAGCAGTTCTTC. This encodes CASSPRSGGAYNEQFF.

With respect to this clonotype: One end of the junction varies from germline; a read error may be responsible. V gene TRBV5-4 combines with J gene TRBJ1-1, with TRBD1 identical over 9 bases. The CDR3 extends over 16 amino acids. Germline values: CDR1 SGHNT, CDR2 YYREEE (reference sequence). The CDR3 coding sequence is TGCGCCAGCAGCCAAGATCTAGGGACAGGGTACCCTGAAGCTTTCTTT. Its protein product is CASSQDLGTGYPEAFF.

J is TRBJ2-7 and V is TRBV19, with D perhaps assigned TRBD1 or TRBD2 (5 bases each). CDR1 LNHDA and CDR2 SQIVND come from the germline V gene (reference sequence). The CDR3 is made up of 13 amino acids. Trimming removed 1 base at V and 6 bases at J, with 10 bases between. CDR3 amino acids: CASSIGGTVEQYF. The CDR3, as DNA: TGTGCCAGTAGTATAGGGGGGACGGTCGAGCAGTACTTC.

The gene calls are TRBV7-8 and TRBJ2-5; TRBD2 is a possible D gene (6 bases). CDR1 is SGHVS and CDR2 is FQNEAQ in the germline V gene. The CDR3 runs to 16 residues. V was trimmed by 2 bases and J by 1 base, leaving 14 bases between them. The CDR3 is CASSLLAARFQETQYF. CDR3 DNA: TGTGCCAGCAGCTTATTAGCGGCGCGCTTCCAAGAGACCCAGTACTTC.

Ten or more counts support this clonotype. CDR3 sequence: CAISTGALNQPQHF. The CDR3 DNA sequence: TGTGCCATCAGCACAGGGGCGCTCAATCAGCCCCAGCATTTT. This chain uses TRBV10-3 with TRBJ1-5; 7 positions match TRBD1. Germline CDR1 ENHRY, CDR2 SYGVKD. The CDR3 is made up of 14 amino acids. Trimming cost V 6 bases and J 3 bases; bases outside gene matches: 5.

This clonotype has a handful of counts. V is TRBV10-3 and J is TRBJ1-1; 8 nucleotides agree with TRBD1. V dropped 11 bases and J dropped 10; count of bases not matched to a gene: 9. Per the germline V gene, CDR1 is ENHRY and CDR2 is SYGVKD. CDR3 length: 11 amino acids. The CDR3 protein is CAGQTGAAAFF. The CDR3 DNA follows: TGTGCCGGGCAGACAGGGGCGGCAGCTTTCTTT.

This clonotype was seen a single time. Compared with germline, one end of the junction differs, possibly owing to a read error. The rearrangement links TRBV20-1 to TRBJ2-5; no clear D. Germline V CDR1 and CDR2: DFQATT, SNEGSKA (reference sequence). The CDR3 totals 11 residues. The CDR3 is CGGGFLETQYF. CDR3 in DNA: TGTGGCGGTGGTTTTTTAGAGACCCAGTACTTC.

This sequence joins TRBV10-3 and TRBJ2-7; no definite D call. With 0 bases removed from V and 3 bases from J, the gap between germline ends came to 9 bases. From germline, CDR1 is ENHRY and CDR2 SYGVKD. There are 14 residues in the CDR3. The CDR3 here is CAISESGRDYEQYF. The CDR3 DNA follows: TGTGCCATCAGTGAGTCCGGCAGAGACTACGAGCAGTACTTC.

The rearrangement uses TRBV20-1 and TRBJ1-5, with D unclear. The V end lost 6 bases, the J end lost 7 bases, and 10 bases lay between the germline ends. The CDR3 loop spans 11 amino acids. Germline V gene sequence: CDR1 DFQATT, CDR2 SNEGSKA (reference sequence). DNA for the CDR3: TGCAGTGCGGATCCGGGACAGCCCCAGCATTTT. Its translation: CSADPGQPQHF.

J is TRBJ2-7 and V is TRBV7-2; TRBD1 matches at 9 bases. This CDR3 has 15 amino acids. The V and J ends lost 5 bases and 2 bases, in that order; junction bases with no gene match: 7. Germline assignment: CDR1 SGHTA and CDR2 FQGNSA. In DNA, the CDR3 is TGTGCCAGCAGCATAAGGACAGGGGCGGCCTACGAGCAGTACTTC. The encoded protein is CASSIRTGAAYEQYF.

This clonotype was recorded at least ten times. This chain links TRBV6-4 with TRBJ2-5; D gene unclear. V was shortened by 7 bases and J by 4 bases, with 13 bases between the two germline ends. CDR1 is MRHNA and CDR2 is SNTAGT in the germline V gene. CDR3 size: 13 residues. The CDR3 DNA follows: TGTGCCAGCATTATAACCAAGGGAGAGACCCAGTACTTC. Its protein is CASIITKGETQYF.

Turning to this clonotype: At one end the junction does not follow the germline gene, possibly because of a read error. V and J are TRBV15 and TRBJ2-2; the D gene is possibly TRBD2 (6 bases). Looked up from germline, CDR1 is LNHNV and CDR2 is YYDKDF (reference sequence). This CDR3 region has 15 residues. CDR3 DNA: TGTGCCACCAGCAGCCGGGAGAAGGACACCGTGGAGCTGTTTTTT. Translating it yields CATSSREKDTVELFF.

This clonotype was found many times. The CDR3 loop is CASSSLDSLGEQYF. The CDR3 DNA reads as TGTGCCAGCAGTTCCCTCGACAGCCTTGGCGAGCAGTACTTC. V and J are TRBV28 and TRBJ2-7, with TRBD1 as a possible D gene (5 bases). The CDR3 totals 14 residues. With 4 bases removed from V and 6 bases from J, the gap between germline ends came to 16 bases. Germline V gives CDR1 MDHEN, CDR2 SYDVKM.

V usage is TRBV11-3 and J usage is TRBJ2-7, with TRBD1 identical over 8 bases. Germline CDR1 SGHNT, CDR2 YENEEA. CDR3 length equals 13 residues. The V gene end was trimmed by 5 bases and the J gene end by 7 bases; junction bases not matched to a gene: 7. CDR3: CASSGTGRWEQYF. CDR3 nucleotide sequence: TGTGCCAGCAGCGGGACAGGACGATGGGAGCAGTACTTC.

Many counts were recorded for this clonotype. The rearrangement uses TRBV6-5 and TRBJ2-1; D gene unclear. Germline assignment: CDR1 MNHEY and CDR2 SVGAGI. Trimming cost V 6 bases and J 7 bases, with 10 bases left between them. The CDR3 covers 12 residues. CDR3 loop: CASRGMTNEQFF. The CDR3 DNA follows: TGTGCCAGCAGGGGGATGACTAATGAGCAGTTCTTC.

The chain's CDR3 is CAISDYSGQNEQFF. CDR3 DNA sequence: TGTGCCATCAGTGATTATAGCGGCCAAAATGAGCAGTTCTTC. The rearrangement links TRBV10-3 to TRBJ2-1; maybe TRBD2 (6 bases). Trimming cost V 3 bases and J 7 bases, with 13 bases left between them. Germline V gives CDR1 ENHRY, CDR2 SYGVKD. This CDR3 is built from 14 residues.

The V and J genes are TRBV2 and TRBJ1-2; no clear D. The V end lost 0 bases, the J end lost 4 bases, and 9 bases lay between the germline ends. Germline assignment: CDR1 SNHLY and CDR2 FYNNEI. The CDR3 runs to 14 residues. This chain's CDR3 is CASSEAVTTYGYTF. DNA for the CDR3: TGTGCCAGCAGTGAAGCTGTGACTACCTATGGCTACACCTTC.

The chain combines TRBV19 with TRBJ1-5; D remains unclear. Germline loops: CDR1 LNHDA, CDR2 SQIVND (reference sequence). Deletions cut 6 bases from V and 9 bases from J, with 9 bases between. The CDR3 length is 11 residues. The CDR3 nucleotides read TGTGCCAGTAGCATGACCGGGCCCCAGCATTTT. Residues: CASSMTGPQHF. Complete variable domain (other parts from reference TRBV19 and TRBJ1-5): DGGITQSPKYLFRKEGQNVTLSCEQNLNHDAMYWYRQDPGQGLRLIYYSQIVNDFQKGDIAEGYSVSREKKESFPLTVTSAQKNPTAFYLCASSMTGPQHFGDGTRLSIL.

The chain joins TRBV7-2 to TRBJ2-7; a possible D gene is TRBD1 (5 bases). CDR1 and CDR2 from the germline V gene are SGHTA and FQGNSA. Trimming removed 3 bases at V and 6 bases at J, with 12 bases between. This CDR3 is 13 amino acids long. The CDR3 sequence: CASSLSGYGEQYF. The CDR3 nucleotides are TGTGCCAGCAGCTTGTCAGGGTACGGCGAGCAGTACTTC.

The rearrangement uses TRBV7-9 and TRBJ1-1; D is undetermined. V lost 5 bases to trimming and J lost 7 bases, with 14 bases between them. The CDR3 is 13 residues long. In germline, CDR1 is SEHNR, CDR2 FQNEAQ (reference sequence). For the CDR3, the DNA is TGTGCCAGCAGCCCCCCGGTGGGAAATGAAGCTTTCTTT. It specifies CASSPPVGNEAFF. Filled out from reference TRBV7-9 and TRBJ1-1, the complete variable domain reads DTGVSQNPRHKITKRGQNVTFRCDPISEHNRLYWYRQTLGQGPEFLTYFQNEAQLEKSRLLSDRFSAERPKGSFSTLEIQRTEQGDSAMYLCASSPPVGNEAFFGQGTRLTVV.